This T cell receptor (beta chain) is from a study of T cells after yellow fever vaccination. The CDR3 contains 14 residues. V gave up 4 bases and J gave up 5 bases, with 15 bases separating them. CDR1 and CDR2 from the germline V gene are SQVTM and ANQGSEA. TCRdb passed the 5' RACE reads through MiXCR, listing each CDR3 protein once. Of around 160,000 distinct CDR3 sequences detected, 6% to 7.5% appear once; the ten largest clones hold roughly 2.5%. The material was CD4+ T cells sorted from PBMCs, obtained 5 days after the first yellow fever vaccination. The chain couples TRBV29-1 to TRBJ1-5; tentatively, D is TRBD1 (6 bases). The origin of this receptor is a man aged 18 to 30 who received the YFV17D yellow fever vaccine. CDR3 sequence (DNA): TGCAGCGTTGGGGAGGGGACACTTGATCAGCCCCAGCATTTT. This translates into CSVGEGTLDQPQHF.